The 28 T cell receptor beta chains reported below all come from one sample, sequenced in a study of T-cell memory formation after mild COVID-19. TCRdb independently ran MiXCR on the 5' RACE reads; one entry per CDR3 protein. The table shows 550,000 to 700,000 distinct CDR3 sequences, with about a sixth occurring only once. Sequenced input: PBMCs or a T cell subset sorted from them (not recorded which). The source of these receptors is an adult woman who had mild COVID-19 (a few samples of this study predate the infection). Cell type and time point are not known.

The DNA of the CDR3 is TGTGCCACCAGTGATCCCGGGACAGGGAACTATGGCTACACCTTC. Encoded protein: CATSDPGTGNYGYTF. The chain combines TRBV24-1 with TRBJ1-2, with 9 positions matching TRBD1. This CDR3 region has 15 residues. The V gene end was trimmed by 3 bases and the J gene end by 2 bases; junction bases not matched to a gene: 3. Germline V CDR1 and CDR2: KGHDR, SFDVKD.

The chain carries TRBV6-2 or TRBV6-3 and TRBJ1-1, with D unresolved. V lost 6 bases and J lost 5, with 16 bases in between. Germline CDR1 MNHEY, CDR2 SVGEGT. CDR3 length: 14 residues. The CDR3 DNA sequence: TGTGCCAGCAGCCGATCCCTTACGAGGACTGAAGCTTTCTTT. This gives the protein CASSRSLTRTEAFF.

J is TRBJ2-1 and V is TRBV24-1; 10 bases fit TRBD2. The CDR3 is 17 amino acids. The V gene end was trimmed by 5 bases and the J gene end by 3 bases; junction bases not matched to a gene: 9. Germline V gives CDR1 KGHDR, CDR2 SFDVKD. For the CDR3, the DNA is TGTGCCACCAGTGCGACTAGCGGGCATCTCGGCTACAATGAGCAGTTCTTC. It specifies CATSATSGHLGYNEQFF.

This clonotype occurred once. The V call is TRBV30, the J call TRBJ1-2; D is ambiguous. From germline, CDR1 is GTSNPN and CDR2 SVGIG (reference sequence). This CDR3 region has 14 residues. Trimming left V 1 base short and J 1 base short, with 10 bases between. The CDR3 loop reads CAWSAIRVNYGYTF. The CDR3 DNA follows: TGTGCCTGGAGTGCAATAAGGGTTAACTATGGCTACACCTTC.

The chain combines TRBV6-1 with TRBJ2-3; 7 bases match TRBD1. Germline assignment: CDR1 MNHNS and CDR2 SASEGT. J was trimmed by 1 base and V by 2 bases; bases with no gene match: 3. CDR3 length equals 15 residues. The CDR3 loop is CASSESTGGTDTQYF. In nucleotides, the CDR3 is TGTGCCAGCAGTGAATCCACAGGGGGCACAGATACGCAGTATTTT.

The sample holds a few counts of this clonotype. The V call is TRBV12-3 or TRBV12-4, the J call TRBJ1-1, with D maybe TRBD1 (5 bases). The CDR3 length is 13 residues. V lost 4 bases, J lost 7 bases, and 13 bases lay in between. Here the CDR3 DNA reads TGTGCCAGCAGTTCAATACAGGAAATTGAAGCTTTCTTT. This gives the protein CASSSIQEIEAFF.

The chain employs TRBV11-2 and TRBJ2-7, with 7 bases lining up with TRBD1. The CDR3 has 16 amino acids. V gave up 3 bases and J gave up 1 base; unmatched junction bases: 9. In germline, CDR1 is SGHAT, CDR2 FQNNGV. CDR3 region: CASSFLTGLPSYEQYF. CDR3 DNA sequence: TGTGCCAGCAGCTTCCTGACAGGGCTACCTTCCTACGAGCAGTACTTC.

This chain connects TRBV12-3 or TRBV12-4 to TRBJ1-2; D perhaps matches TRBD1 (6 bases). Trimming shortened V by 7 bases and J by 8 bases, and 20 bases separated the two germline ends. This CDR3 has 14 amino acids. CDR3 loop: CASITAGALVGYTF. In DNA form, the CDR3 reads TGTGCCAGCATCACCGCAGGGGCTCTCGTCGGCTACACCTTC.

V and J are TRBV12-3 or TRBV12-4 and TRBJ1-5; perhaps TRBD1 as D (5 bases). CDR3 length: 15 residues. Trimming cost V 8 bases and J 3 bases, with 17 bases left between them. The CDR3 DNA follows: TGTGCCAGCTCCTGGGGGGGGAGGAACAATCAGCCCCAGCATTTT. It translates to CASSWGGRNNQPQHF.

This clonotype showed up just a few times. The genes are TRBV5-3 and TRBJ2-1; TRBD2 is a possible D gene (5 bases). TRBV5-3 is designated an ORF whose function remains uncertain. V was shortened by 8 bases and J by 7 bases, with 22 bases between the two germline ends. CDR3 size: 15 residues. The CDR3 bases are TGTGCCAGCCCCCCTCGCCCTAGCCACCCGAATGAGCAGTTCTTC. This translates into CASPPRPSHPNEQFF.

The chain combines TRBV20-1 with TRBJ2-7, with a tentative D call TRBD2 (6 bases). Germline lookup yields CDR1 DFQATT and CDR2 SNEGSKA (reference sequence). The V gene lost 6 bases and the J gene lost 4 bases, with 19 bases spanning the gap. This CDR3 comprises 14 residues. CDR3 amino acids: CSAGSRGASYEQYF. The CDR3 nucleotides are TGCAGTGCCGGGAGTAGGGGCGCGAGTTACGAGCAGTACTTC.

This clonotype was observed a few times. V usage is TRBV12-3 or TRBV12-4 and J usage is TRBJ2-1, with no clear D. With 6 bases removed from V and 13 bases from J, the gap between germline ends came to 16 bases. The CDR3 covers 12 residues. The DNA for the CDR3 is TGTGCCAGCAGCTGGCCCTCGATGGAACAGTTCTTC. This gives the protein CASSWPSMEQFF.

Only a few counts were recorded for this clonotype. This chain connects TRBV10-3 to TRBJ2-5; D call uncertain. V was clipped by 5 bases and J by 0 bases, with 4 bases between them. The CDR3 has 12 amino acids. The V gene's germline CDR1 is ENHRY and CDR2 SYGVKD. As DNA, the CDR3 is TGTGCCATCAGTCCCGACCAAGAGACCCAGTACTTC. The encoded protein is CAISPDQETQYF.

The chain employs TRBV12-3 or TRBV12-4 and TRBJ1-2, with D possibly matching TRBD1 (6 bases). This CDR3 comprises 14 residues. V shed 10 bases and J shed 0 bases, with 15 bases lying between them. The CDR3 sequence: CATTDRPPNYGYTF. The CDR3 bases are TGTGCCACTACGGACAGACCTCCTAACTATGGCTACACCTTC.

As concerns this clonotype: One end of the junction does not line up with germline, which may come from a read error. The chain employs TRBV20-1 and TRBJ2-1; the match to TRBD2 covers 9 bases. Germline-derived CDR1 and CDR2 are DFQATT and SNEGSKA (reference sequence). The CDR3 has 14 amino acids. The CDR3 DNA sequence: TGCAGTGCTAGAGGACTAGCGGAGTACAATGAGAAGTTCTTC. Translating it yields CSARGLAEYNEKFF.

Ten or more counts support this clonotype. The J gene is TRBJ2-5, the V gene TRBV11-2, with D tentatively TRBD2 (5 bases). The V end lost 5 bases, the J end lost 1 base, and 8 bases lay between the germline ends. This CDR3 has 13 amino acids. Germline V gene data show CDR1 as SGHAT and CDR2 as FQNNGV. The CDR3 loop is CASSRGSQETQYF. The CDR3 nucleotides read TGTGCCAGCAGCCGCGGGTCCCAAGAGACCCAGTACTTC.

The chain joins TRBV12-3 or TRBV12-4 to TRBJ2-3, with D unresolved. The length of the CDR3 is 14 residues. The germline V and J ends were trimmed by 1 base and 4 bases, with 9 bases remaining between them. The CDR3 spells CASSLGHGPDTQYF. CDR3 nucleotides: TGTGCCAGCAGTTTAGGTCATGGGCCAGATACGCAGTATTTT.

The chain carries TRBV14 and TRBJ2-7; D is possibly TRBD2 (6 bases). Germline V gene data show CDR1 as SGHDN and CDR2 as FVKESK. Between the trimmed V and J ends, which lost 4 bases and 6 bases, there was a span of 22 bases. This CDR3 spans 16 amino acids. In nucleotides, the CDR3 is TGTGCCAGCAGCCCCTCCCCACCGGGAGTACCCAGCGAGCAGTACTTC. It encodes CASSPSPPGVPSEQYF.

In its sample, this clonotype was seen a few times. The chain employs TRBV11-1 and TRBJ2-7, with 10 bases that match TRBD1. V shed 5 bases and J 5 bases; nucleotides not matched to a gene: 9. Germline V CDR1 and CDR2: SGHAT, FQDESV (reference sequence). CDR3 length equals 15 residues. In DNA form, the CDR3 reads TGTGCCAGCAGCATGACAGGGGGCTTGATCCACGAGCAGTACTTC. Translation gives CASSMTGGLIHEQYF. The full variable domain, completed using reference TRBV11-1 and TRBJ2-7, is EAEVAQSPRYKITEKSQAVAFWCDPISGHATLYWYRQILGQGPELLVQFQDESVVDDSQLPKDRFSAERLKGVDSTLKIQPAELGDSAMYLCASSMTGGLIHEQYFGPGTRLTVT.

This clonotype was seen a handful of times. The V and J genes are TRBV12-3 or TRBV12-4 and TRBJ2-7, with 9 bases lining up with TRBD1. The CDR3 has 15 amino acids. Losses at the gene ends were 6 bases for V and 2 bases for J; bases not matched to a gene: 8. The CDR3 loop reads CASSRPDRGAYEQYF. CDR3 DNA sequence: TGTGCCAGCAGCCGACCCGACAGGGGGGCCTACGAGCAGTACTTC.

This clonotype has at least ten counts. The V and J genes are TRBV7-2 and TRBJ1-4, with D hard to call. Trimming cost V 3 bases and J 0 bases, with 8 bases left between them. The CDR3 covers 15 residues. The germline CDR1 and CDR2 sequences are SGHTA and FQGNSA. The CDR3 here is CASSFSRTTNEKLFF. CDR3 in DNA: TGTGCCAGCAGCTTCTCACGGACAACTAATGAAAAACTGTTTTTT.

V gene TRBV29-1 combines with J gene TRBJ2-7; no definite D call. Trimming cost V 7 bases and J 5 bases, with 15 bases left between them. This CDR3 is 12 amino acids long. Germline lookup yields CDR1 SQVTM and CDR2 ANQGSEA. Written as DNA, the CDR3 is TGCAGCGCCCTGGAAGTGTCCAACGAGCAGTACTTC. Translating gives CSALEVSNEQYF.

J is TRBJ1-2 and V is TRBV28, with D uncertain. Deletions cut 7 bases from V and 4 bases from J, with 10 bases between. The length of the CDR3 is 12 residues. Germline assignment: CDR1 MDHEN and CDR2 SYDVKM. The CDR3 DNA is TGTGCCAGCACAGGTTGGACCTATGGCTACACCTTC. It translates to CASTGWTYGYTF.

The J gene is TRBJ1-5, the V gene TRBV7-2; 9 bases match TRBD1. The CDR3 loop spans 15 amino acids. From germline, CDR1 is SGHTA and CDR2 FQGNSA. Losses at the gene ends were 4 bases for V and 0 bases for J; bases not matched to a gene: 1. The CDR3 reads CASSSQGASNQPQHF. The CDR3 DNA reads TGTGCCAGCAGCTCACAGGGGGCTAGCAATCAGCCCCAGCATTTT. The whole variable domain, filled in from reference TRBV7-2 and TRBJ1-5, reads GAGVSQSPSNKVTEKGKDVELRCDPISGHTALYWYRQSLGQGLEFLIYFQGNSAPDKSGLPSDRFSAERTGGSVSTLTIQRTQQEDSAVYLCASSSQGASNQPQHFGDGTRLSIL.

V and J are TRBV3-1 and TRBJ2-5; no firm D call. Germline V lookup: CDR1 LGHDT, CDR2 YNNKEL (reference sequence). Trimming shortened V by 0 bases and J by 4 bases, and 21 bases separated the two germline ends. The CDR3 loop spans 18 amino acids. The CDR3 DNA reads TGTGCCAGCAGCCAAGACATAGGAGACTCCAGGAACAGAGAGACCCAGTACTTC. Its protein product is CASSQDIGDSRNRETQYF.

At least ten counts were recorded for this clonotype. The chain joins TRBV12-3 or TRBV12-4 to TRBJ1-5; D is ambiguous. The CDR3 loop spans 14 amino acids. V was cut by 10 bases and J by 6 bases, with 19 bases left in between. Here the CDR3 reads CATSDAGSRQPQHF. The CDR3 DNA reads TGTGCCACCTCGGACGCCGGGTCACGTCAGCCCCAGCATTTT.

A few counts support this clonotype. The chain recombines TRBV9 with TRBJ2-5, with 13 bases matching TRBD2. The germline V gene has CDR1 SGDLS and CDR2 YYNGEE. The CDR3 loop spans 15 amino acids. With V trimmed by 4 bases and J by 5 bases, 5 bases remained unmatched. The CDR3 nucleotides are TGTGCCAGCAGCCCAGGACTAGCGGGGGACGAGACCCAGTACTTC. It specifies CASSPGLAGDETQYF.

The rearrangement uses TRBV6-5 and TRBJ2-5; 11 nucleotides align to TRBD2. CDR1 is MNHEY, CDR2 SVGAGI, per germline. The CDR3 sequence is 16 residues long. V trimming: 7 bases; J trimming: 5 bases; junction bases outside the gene matches: 12. The CDR3 here is CASTLLPGTSGETQYF. The CDR3 nucleotides read TGTGCCAGCACCTTACTCCCCGGGACTAGCGGCGAGACCCAGTACTTC.